The T cell receptor beta chain described here comes from a study of blood T cells in healthy people across ages (dated by TCRdb to the mid-2010s). Some background on the complete study: In model experiments, template switching captured about one uniquely barcoded TCR beta cDNA molecule for every two T cells. To track age-related changes in TCR beta repertoire diversity, the study relied on deep sequencing normalized with unique cDNA molecular identifiers. Donors were grouped into four age groups: young (average roughly 15 years), middle-aged (approximately 41), aged (about 60) and long-lived (about 89). The study analyzed two additional independent replicas of 1 million unique cDNA reads from the same blood draw for two donors, one aged 18 to 30 and one aged 80 or older.

The paper's findings and limits, for the study overall: Estimates of total diversity from one million sequenced T cells were regarded as lower bounds and underestimates. Because donor CMV infection status was unknown, age-related changes in expanded clonotypes were potentially confounded. Observed TCR beta diversity correlated strongly with the percentage of naive T cells measured by flow cytometry. Compared with the aged group, the long-lived group had more naive CD4+ T cells, fewer expanded clones and increased TCR diversity, suggesting age selection. Observed TCR beta diversity per million T cells fell roughly linearly with age, and a significant reduction was already apparent by age around 40. Conclusive comparison of naive and antigen-experienced compartments was prevented by the profiling of bulk unsorted PBMCs.

A note on this clonotype: Its antigen remains undetermined. One base away there is no much larger clone; base qualities are not given.

Systemically healthy Caucasian individuals from Russia, some 38 in total and aged about 6 to 95 years, were included as donors. Each donor gave approximately 10 milliliters of peripheral blood, collected into EDTA-treated Vacutainer tubes. PBMCs were isolated by Ficoll-Paque density-gradient centrifugation, with at least 6 million obtained per sample. Total RNA, at least 6 micrograms per sample, was extracted from PBMCs with Trizol reagent. For every donor, an aliquot of PBMCs went through flow cytometry to measure the percentages of naive CD45RAhigh/CD27high T cells. Trimmed from V: 0 bases; trimmed from J: 15 bases; junction bases lacking a gene match: 13. Reading from cysteine to phenylalanine, the CDR3 counts 15 amino acids. Just the 45-base CDR3 DNA is kept, in frame starting at base 1. The germline V gene encodes CDR1 SGHRS and CDR2 YFSETQ. Library preparation used 5' RACE. TCRdb names Illumina HiSeq 2500 as the instrument used. A second PCR of roughly 7 to 11 cycles was performed with a sample-barcoded 5' primer and a J-beta primer mix. Each TCR beta cDNA molecule received a unique molecular identifier from a template-switch 5' adaptor carrying 12 random nucleotides. At least 3 million CDR3-containing paired-end reads were obtained from each sample. First-strand cDNA was synthesized from all RNA with the Mint cDNA synthesis kit, primed by a TRBC-specific oligonucleotide. Following uracil-DNA glycosylase treatment, a first 18-cycle PCR with universal primers M1SS and BC2_uni_R was performed on all cDNA. On the authors' methods: Normalization of each sample was performed by random selection of 1 million high-quality reads, each carrying a distinct molecular identifier. Reads sharing molecular identifiers were discarded rather than binned into consensus sequences. MiTCR, with a Q25 quality threshold and the strictest error-elimination algorithm, was used for CDR3 identification, clonotype clustering and error correction. A nonparametric unseen species model with Euler transformation was used to estimate a lower bound on total TCR beta diversity. Using fastp at Q25 and MiXCR, TCRdb reprocessed the public reads and kept productive beta chains. When rows share a CDR3 protein, they turn into one entry using the most common DNA and genes. TCRdb, not the original authors, processed these V and J calls. Counted in this sample were 750,000 to 1,000,000 distinct CDR3 sequences; about 27% of them appeared once. The ten largest clones capture approximately 10% of the sample.

In addition, the sample was reused for a study of T cells of mothers and their children. As the second publication notes: Nine systemically healthy Caucasian individuals served as donors, namely three mothers together with their six children. cDNA synthesis consumed the entire amount of extracted RNA, loaded at around 1.5 ug RNA in each 15 ul reaction. In the second PCR, sample barcodes and 2-4 random nucleotides were introduced via the M1S primer. Over 9.5 million TCR beta CDR3 reads were obtained for each mother, and approximately 2.9 million reads were obtained for each child. Thymic selection shapes the output of TCR recombination in a similar way in related and unrelated pairs, and inherited differences have a minor effect. Related mother-child pairs always showed normalized repertoire overlap that was slightly higher than in unrelated mother-child pairs, though the difference was never significant. With a sensitivity of 90 to 100 clones per million clonotypes, no persistent microchimeric T cell clones were detected. To look for features that set related mother-child pairs apart from unrelated individuals, the researchers ran deep NGS to compare the TCR beta repertoires of mothers and children. Mothers averaged approximately 41 +/- 4 years of age and children averaged around 10 +/- 4 years. After adapter ligation was performed with NEBNext reagents, the libraries were sequenced on an Illumina HiSeq 2000 with 100+100 nt paired-end reads. Mother and child libraries were prepared a month apart and sequenced in separate runs to prevent cross-contamination. For each donor, between roughly 500,000 and 2,200,000 distinct TCR beta clonotypes were identified. Naive TCR beta clonotypes were estimated from low-frequency clonotypes matched to each donor's FACS-determined naive share, without sorting.

The receptor chain draws on TRBV5-1 and TRBJ2-4; TRBD1 aligns with 9 central bases. The source material was blood. The origin of this receptor is a woman in her forties in good health. The CDR3 sequence is CASSLERTGAVEAYF. DNA sequence: TGCGCCAGCAGCTTGGAAAGGACAGGGGCCGTAGAAGCGTACTTC. With the portions outside the CDR3 filled from the reference TRBV5-1 and TRBJ2-4 genes, the complete variable region becomes KAGVTQTPRYLIKTRGQQVTLSCSPISGHRSVSWYQQTPGQGLQFLFEYFSETQRNKGNFPGRFSGRQFSNSRSEMNVSTLELGDSALYLCASSLERTGAVEAYFGAGTRLSVL.